The 16 T cell receptor beta chains below all came from one sample that was sequenced in a study of shared clonotypes between healthy human individuals. Sequencing used immunoSEQ multiplex PCR; TCRdb keeps in-frame clones, though not all of them. The table lists 450,000 to 500,000 clones, around 80% of them singletons. The sequenced sample consisted of PBMCs. All receptors come from a woman in her forties in good health. Some clones in this sample may be carry-over from other donors' samples.

The V and J genes are TRBV6-4 and TRBJ2-7, with 8 bases matching TRBD1. Unmatched junction bases numbered 8, after V lost 3 bases and J lost 4 bases. The CDR3 runs to 15 residues. CDR1 MRHNA and CDR2 SNTAGT come from the germline V gene. The CDR3 region has the DNA TGTGCCAGCAGTGAAGAGGCAGGGGGCATGTACGAGCAGTACTTC. Encoded protein: CASSEEAGGMYEQYF.

The chain has TRBV5-1 and TRBJ2-1; 10 nucleotides match TRBD2. This CDR3 is built from 15 residues. Germline-derived CDR1 and CDR2 are SGHRS and YFSETQ. J gave up 3 bases and V 4 bases, and 4 bases lay outside the gene matches. CDR3 nucleotides: TGCGCCAGCAGCCAAGGACTAGCGGACTACAATGAGCAGTTCTTC. Protein sequence: CASSQGLADYNEQFF.

The chain employs TRBV29-1 and TRBJ2-7; possibly TRBD2 for D (5 bases). Looked up from germline, CDR1 is SQVTM and CDR2 is ANQGSEA. The CDR3 covers 13 residues. Trimming shortened V by 7 bases and J by 0 bases, and 13 bases separated the two germline ends. The CDR3 DNA reads TGCAGCGCCCGGACGGGATTCTCCTACGAGCAGTACTTC. The encoded protein is CSARTGFSYEQYF.

As concerns this clone: Distinct nucleotide sequences in the sample also encode this CDR3. Here the CDR3 reads CASSEGYYGYTF. For the CDR3, the DNA is TGTGCCAGCAGTGAAGGCTACTATGGCTACACCTTC. This sequence joins TRBV2 and TRBJ1-2, with unresolved D. Trimming pared 1 base from V and 3 bases from J, leaving 3 bases between. This CDR3 is 12 amino acids long. Germline V gives CDR1 SNHLY, CDR2 FYNNEI.

This rearrangement joins TRBV10-3 to TRBJ2-7; D is tentatively TRBD1 or TRBD2 (6 bases each). V was cut by 11 bases and J by 0 bases, with 14 bases left in between. Germline loops: CDR1 ENHRY, CDR2 SYGVKD. This CDR3 has 13 amino acids. CDR3 residues: CAGRGPSSYEQYF. The CDR3 DNA follows: TGTGCCGGCCGGGGGCCGAGCTCCTACGAGCAGTACTTC.

The V gene is TRBV11-2, the J gene TRBJ2-2; 10 nucleotides line up with TRBD1. Germline V gene lookup returns CDR1 SGHAT and CDR2 FQNNGV. The CDR3 spans 17 residues. V gave up 7 bases and J gave up 4 bases; unmatched junction bases: 12. CDR3 region: CASILGPGTGATGELFF. In DNA, the CDR3 is TGTGCCAGCATCCTTGGACCTGGGACAGGGGCCACCGGGGAGCTGTTTTTT.

The rearrangement joins TRBV19 to TRBJ1-5, with 8 bases lining up with TRBD1. CDR3 length equals 15 residues. Germline trimming cut 3 bases from V and 7 bases from J; bases unmatched to any gene: 8. CDR1 and CDR2 (germline): LNHDA, SQIVND (reference sequence). The CDR3 nucleotides are TGTGCCAGTAGTATCAGGGGGCCCTTCGGGCAGCCCCAGCATTTT. Translating gives CASSIRGPFGQPQHF.

This clone was seen more than once but under ten times. The V call is TRBV28, the J call TRBJ2-3; unclear D gene. The CDR3 has 11 amino acids. The germline gives CDR1 MDHEN, CDR2 SYDVKM. V was pared by 5 bases and J by 8 bases, with 8 bases between. The CDR3 region has the DNA TGTGCCAGCAGTACCGCCGGTACGCAGTATTTT. This gives the protein CASSTAGTQYF.

The chain joins TRBV28 to TRBJ1-2, with 9 bases matching TRBD1. Germline V CDR1 and CDR2: MDHEN, SYDVKM. V shed 3 bases and J 5 bases; nucleotides not matched to a gene: 10. The CDR3 is 16 amino acids. This CDR3 is CASSFTQGARRYGYTF. The CDR3 nucleotides are TGTGCCAGCAGTTTTACACAGGGGGCTCGCAGATATGGCTACACCTTC.

Many counts were recorded for this clone. The rearrangement joins TRBV28 to TRBJ2-2; no clear D. The V end was cut by 5 bases, the J end by 7 bases, with 8 bases between. The CDR3 runs to 12 residues. The germline gives CDR1 MDHEN, CDR2 SYDVKM. CDR3 coding DNA: TGTGCCAGCAGTCCCCAAATCGGGGAGCTGTTTTTT. Protein product: CASSPQIGELFF.

The chain is built from TRBV4-1 and TRBJ2-3; TRBD1 agrees at 8 bases. Germline V gene sequence: CDR1 MGHRA, CDR2 YSYEKL. V lost 6 bases and J lost 0; bases outside the gene matches: 5. This CDR3 region has 15 residues. The CDR3, as DNA: TGCGCCAGCAGGGATAGACAGGGGAGCACAGATACGCAGTATTTT. It yields the protein CASRDRQGSTDTQYF.

The chain links TRBV7-2 to TRBJ2-1; 10 nucleotides align to TRBD2. From germline, CDR1 is SGHTA and CDR2 FQGNSA. The CDR3 runs 17 residues. V lost 0 bases to trimming and J lost 8 bases; unmatched junction nucleotides: 10. CDR3 in amino acids: CASSLASGRTIVHEQFF. The CDR3, as DNA: TGTGCCAGCAGCTTAGCTAGCGGGAGGACTATTGTCCATGAGCAGTTCTTC.

The CDR3 coding sequence is TGTGCCAGCAGCGTATTTCTAGCCGATGAGCAGTTCTTC. Its protein product is CASSVFLADEQFF. V and J are TRBV9 and TRBJ2-1, with D possibly matching TRBD2 (5 bases). Germline CDR1 and CDR2: SGDLS and YYNGEE. Trimming removed 1 base from V and 8 bases from J, with 10 bases in between. The CDR3 runs to 13 residues.

V and J are TRBV5-8 and TRBJ2-1; no firm D call. CDR3 length equals 13 residues. Germline loops: CDR1 SGHTS, CDR2 YDEGEE. V lost 4 bases and J lost 6, with 11 bases in between. The chain's CDR3 is CASSREHGNEQFF. CDR3 bases: TGTGCCAGCAGCCGCGAACACGGCAATGAGCAGTTCTTC. Filled out from reference TRBV5-8 and TRBJ2-1, the complete variable domain reads EAGVTQSPTHLIKTRGQQATLRCSPISGHTSVYWYQQALGLGLQFLLWYDEGEERNRGNFPPRFSGRQFPNYSSELNVNALELEDSALYLCASSREHGNEQFFGPGTRLTVL.

This clone showed up many times. This rearrangement joins TRBV11-2 to TRBJ2-7; perhaps D is TRBD1 or TRBD2 (6 bases each). The germline V gene has CDR1 SGHAT and CDR2 FQNNGV. Trimming took 5 bases from V and 0 from J, leaving 20 bases between them. The CDR3 loop spans 17 amino acids. CDR3 DNA sequence: TGTGCCAGCAGCACCAGCCGGGGGCGGAAAAGCTCCTACGAGCAGTACTTC. Encoded protein: CASSTSRGRKSSYEQYF.

The V call is TRBV2, the J call TRBJ2-7; 7 bases match TRBD2. The CDR3 is 16 residues long. V lost 7 bases and J lost 3; bases outside the gene matches: 15. Per the germline V gene, CDR1 is SNHLY and CDR2 is FYNNEI. CDR3 in DNA: TGTGCCAGCACCCCATCGGGGGGTGGACTCGACTACGAGCAGTACTTC. Translated: CASTPSGGGLDYEQYF.